Listed here are 27 T cell receptor beta chains from one sample, sequenced in a study of blood T cell repertoires in COVID-19. This table comes from immunoSEQ multiplex PCR, and its TCRdb copy is limited to in-frame clones, with some not included. The sample lists about 71,000 clones; roughly nine tenths were seen once. Sequencing input: peripheral blood. These receptors all come from a woman aged 18-29 years with acute or convalescent COVID-19.

The CDR3 here is CASSEGMRGYYEQYF. For the CDR3, the DNA is TGTGCCAGCAGTGAAGGTATGAGGGGGTACTACGAGCAGTACTTC. The chain links TRBV2 to TRBJ2-7, with D tentatively TRBD1 (6 bases). V lost 1 base to trimming and J lost 3 bases, with 13 bases between them. The germline V gene encodes CDR1 SNHLY and CDR2 FYNNEI. The CDR3 loop spans 15 amino acids.

This chain joins TRBV6-2 or TRBV6-3 and TRBJ1-5; D unresolved. CDR3 length: 15 amino acids. V lost 1 base and J lost 0, with 7 bases in between. CDR1 is MNHEY and CDR2 is SVGEGT in the germline V gene. The CDR3 nucleotides are TGTGCCAGCAGTTACTTCGGGGATAGCAATCAGCCCCAGCATTTT. Translated, it gives CASSYFGDSNQPQHF.

V gene TRBV9 combines with J gene TRBJ2-1, with TRBD2 identical over 10 bases. This CDR3 has 15 amino acids. The germline gives CDR1 SGDLS, CDR2 YYNGEE. J was trimmed by 6 bases and V by 4 bases; bases with no gene match: 7. The CDR3 DNA follows: TGTGCCAGCAGCCTAGCCGGGACTAGCGCCAATGAGCAGTTCTTC. Its translation: CASSLAGTSANEQFF.

The V call is TRBV27, the J call TRBJ1-2; no reliable D call. V was cut by 0 bases and J by 4 bases, with 9 bases left in between. The CDR3 runs 14 residues. The germline V gene has CDR1 MNHEY and CDR2 SMNVEV (reference sequence). CDR3 sequence: CASSLSYGGYGYTF. In DNA form, the CDR3 reads TGTGCCAGCAGTTTATCGTACGGCGGCTATGGCTACACCTTC.

The V and J genes are TRBV6-5 and TRBJ1-6; possibly TRBD1 for D (6 bases). This CDR3 has 15 amino acids. The V gene lost 8 bases and the J gene lost 4 bases, with 15 bases spanning the gap. The germline V gene has CDR1 MNHEY and CDR2 SVGAGI. The CDR3 coding sequence is TGTGCCAGCGCACAATCAGGGGATTATAATTCACCCCTCCACTTT. Protein: CASAQSGDYNSPLHF.

The chain carries TRBV6-5 and TRBJ2-4; perhaps TRBD1 as D (5 bases). Trimming shortened V by 8 bases and J by 0 bases, and 11 bases separated the two germline ends. The CDR3 contains 14 residues. The germline CDR1 and CDR2 sequences are MNHEY and SVGAGI. The CDR3 here is CASGAAVAKNIQYF. As DNA, the CDR3 is TGTGCCAGCGGGGCGGCCGTAGCCAAAAACATTCAGTACTTC.

The rearrangement joins TRBV27 to TRBJ2-3; TRBD2 matches at 8 bases. The CDR3 extends over 18 amino acids. The trim removed 4 bases at V and 4 bases at J, leaving 16 bases unmatched. CDR1 and CDR2 from the germline V gene are MNHEY and SMNVEV (reference sequence). DNA of the CDR3: TGTGCCAGCAGTTCCTCCACTAGCGGCACAAACCAAGCAGATACGCAGTATTTT. This codes for CASSSSTSGTNQADTQYF.

This rearrangement joins TRBV15 to TRBJ1-2, with D possibly matching TRBD1 (5 bases). This CDR3 comprises 13 residues. The germline V gene encodes CDR1 LNHNV and CDR2 YYDKDF (reference sequence). Trimming took 3 bases from V and 4 from J, leaving 9 bases between them. The CDR3 loop is CATSSRGIYGYTF. The CDR3 bases are TGTGCCACCAGCAGTAGGGGAATCTATGGCTACACCTTC.

CDR3 nucleotides: TGTGCCAGCAGCATACTAGCGGTTCTCCAAGAGACCCAGTACTTC. Protein product: CASSILAVLQETQYF. This chain connects TRBV2 to TRBJ2-5; 8 nucleotides match TRBD2. The V gene's germline CDR1 is SNHLY and CDR2 FYNNEI. The CDR3 loop spans 15 amino acids. Trimming took 6 bases from V and 1 from J; bases not matched to a gene: 7.

This rearrangement joins TRBV6-2 or TRBV6-3 to TRBJ2-5, with 7 bases that match TRBD2. J was trimmed by 5 bases and V by 2 bases; bases with no gene match: 5. This CDR3 contains 14 residues. CDR1 is MNHEY, CDR2 SVGEGT, per germline. The CDR3 nucleotides read TGTGCCAGCAGTTACGGCGGGGGTTGGGAGACCCAGTACTTC. Its translation is CASSYGGGWETQYF.

This clone was detected once. This chain joins TRBV3-1 (or the pseudogene TRBV3-2) and TRBJ1-6; D perhaps matches TRBD1 (5 bases). V was shortened by 4 bases and J by 9 bases, with 16 bases between the two germline ends. The CDR3 consists of 15 residues. The germline gives CDR1 LGHDT, CDR2 YNNKEL (reference sequence). CDR3 in DNA: TGTGCCAGCAGCCGAGAGGTAGGGGTCGTTTCACCCCTCCACTTT. It codes for CASSREVGVVSPLHF.

The chain couples TRBV24-1 to TRBJ2-2; D is ambiguous. The CDR3 loop spans 14 amino acids. V was trimmed by 0 bases and J by 5 bases, leaving 6 bases between them. CDR1 is KGHDR and CDR2 is SFDVKD in the germline V gene. CDR3 DNA sequence: TGTGCCACCAGTGATTTGGGAGTAACCGGGGAGCTGTTTTTT. Its translation: CATSDLGVTGELFF.

The chain couples TRBV7-2 to TRBJ2-7; maybe TRBD2 (5 bases). From germline, CDR1 is SGHTA and CDR2 FQGNSA. CDR3 length: 15 residues. V lost 5 bases, J lost 0 bases, and 14 bases lay in between. In nucleotides, the CDR3 is TGTGCCAGCAGCGCCAGGACTGGCGGCTCCTACGAGCAGTACTTC. This translates into CASSARTGGSYEQYF.

The chain joins TRBV2 to TRBJ2-3; D might be TRBD1 (6 bases). CDR1 SNHLY and CDR2 FYNNEI come from the germline V gene. The CDR3 is made up of 13 amino acids. Trimming cost V 8 bases and J 2 bases, with 11 bases left between them. CDR3 DNA: TGTGCCAGCCTCAGGGACAACACAGATACGCAGTATTTT. Translated: CASLRDNTDTQYF.

The chain combines TRBV21-1 with TRBJ2-7; the tabulated D call, TRBD1, remains unverified against the DNA. TRBV21-1 is a documented pseudogene. The length of the CDR3 is 16 residues. The chain's CDR3 is CASSTISGTGVHEQYF. The CDR3 coding sequence is TGTGCCAGCAGCACCATCTCGGGAACAGGGGTCCACGAGCAGTACTTC.

The chain is built from TRBV27 and TRBJ2-2, with D maybe TRBD1 (6 bases). The CDR3 totals 14 residues. Per germline, CDR1 MNHEY and CDR2 SMNVEV (reference sequence). V lost 5 bases and J 2 bases, leaving 9 bases between the germline ends. The DNA for the CDR3 is TGTGCCAGCAGTCGGACAGCTAACACCGGGGAGCTGTTTTTT. It specifies CASSRTANTGELFF.

V is TRBV2 and J is TRBJ1-4; D is undetermined. Trimming pared 3 bases from V and 7 bases from J, leaving 15 bases between. Germline V CDR1 and CDR2: SNHLY, FYNNEI. The CDR3 is 15 amino acids. The CDR3 loop is CASSDEQVRSEKLFF. In nucleotides, the CDR3 is TGTGCCAGCAGTGACGAGCAGGTTCGAAGTGAAAAACTGTTTTTT.

The chain employs TRBV2 and TRBJ1-4; possible D gene TRBD1, 6 bases. V was cut by 5 bases and J by 9 bases, with 13 bases left in between. Looked up from germline, CDR1 is SNHLY and CDR2 is FYNNEI. The CDR3 extends over 13 amino acids. The CDR3 loop is CASSREGVKKLFF. In nucleotides, the CDR3 is TGTGCCAGCAGTCGGGAGGGGGTCAAAAAACTGTTTTTT.

This clone was recorded only once. The chain recombines TRBV6-5 with TRBJ2-1, with 8 bases that match TRBD2. Germline loops: CDR1 MNHEY, CDR2 SVGAGI. This CDR3 is 16 amino acids long. The ends lost 0 bases at V and 1 base at J; junction bases unmatched: 2. DNA for the CDR3: TGTGCCAGCAGTTACTCAGGCGGGAGGTCCTACAATGAGCAGTTCTTC. Amino acids: CASSYSGGRSYNEQFF.

The chain couples TRBV7-6 to TRBJ2-3, with 8 bases lining up with TRBD2. The length of the CDR3 is 19 residues. Unmatched junction bases numbered 19, after V lost 1 base and J lost 7 bases. CDR1 is SGHVS, CDR2 FNYEAQ, per germline. The CDR3 here is CASSLEPTGGPNIIYTQYF. CDR3 DNA: TGTGCCAGCAGCTTAGAGCCTACGGGGGGGCCTAATATAATATATACGCAGTATTTT.

This clone was picked up a small number of times. The gene calls are TRBV5-1 and TRBJ1-5, with D maybe TRBD1 (5 bases). Looked up from germline, CDR1 is SGHRS and CDR2 is YFSETQ. The CDR3 totals 13 residues. V gave up 4 bases and J gave up 3 bases, with 8 bases separating them. The CDR3 region is CASSKGPNQPQHF. The CDR3 DNA sequence: TGCGCCAGCAGCAAGGGGCCCAATCAGCCCCAGCATTTT.

This chain links TRBV10-2 with TRBJ2-1; possible D gene TRBD1, 8 bases. CDR1 and CDR2 from the germline V gene are WSHSY and SAAADI. V gave up 7 bases and J gave up 2 bases, with 15 bases separating them. This CDR3 region has 15 residues. The CDR3 is CASNAQGGAYNEQFF. CDR3 DNA: TGCGCCAGCAATGCACAGGGGGGGGCCTACAATGAGCAGTTCTTC.

CDR3 amino acids: CASSPADSYNSPLHF. The CDR3 bases are TGTGCCAGCAGCCCTGCAGACAGCTATAATTCACCCCTCCACTTT. The chain couples TRBV3-1 (or the pseudogene TRBV3-2) to TRBJ1-6; TRBD1 might be the D (5 bases). Per germline, CDR1 LGHDT and CDR2 YNNKEL (reference sequence). The CDR3 contains 15 residues. V dropped 4 bases and J dropped 3 bases, with 10 bases sitting between them.

The rearrangement uses TRBV6-5 and TRBJ2-7, with 11 bases matching TRBD1. This CDR3 is 14 amino acids long. The junction had 2 bases not matched to a gene; V was cut back by 5 bases and J by 2 bases. The germline CDR1 and CDR2 sequences are MNHEY and SVGAGI. CDR3 region: CASSRGQGAYEQYF. CDR3 in DNA: TGTGCCAGCAGTCGGGGACAGGGGGCCTACGAGCAGTACTTC.

The chain joins TRBV19 to TRBJ1-5; D may be TRBD1 (6 bases). The CDR3 totals 14 residues. The V end lost 6 bases, the J end lost 7 bases, and 16 bases lay between the germline ends. Germline CDR1 is LNHDA and CDR2 is SQIVND (reference sequence). Here the CDR3 DNA reads TGTGCCAGTAGCCGGGGACAAGGGGACCAGCCCCAGCATTTT. Protein product: CASSRGQGDQPQHF.

This clone was observed a single time. The rearrangement joins TRBV5-8 to TRBJ2-3; D ambiguous. V gave up 0 bases and J gave up 2 bases, with 4 bases separating them. This CDR3 comprises 13 residues. CDR1 and CDR2 from the germline V gene are SGHTS and YDEGEE. The CDR3 DNA reads TGTGCCAGCAGCTTGGAAGCCACAGATACGCAGTATTTT. It is translated as CASSLEATDTQYF. Full variable domain (remainder filled in from reference TRBV5-8 and TRBJ2-3): EAGVTQSPTHLIKTRGQQATLRCSPISGHTSVYWYQQALGLGLQFLLWYDEGEERNRGNFPPRFSGRQFPNYSSELNVNALELEDSALYLCASSLEATDTQYFGPGTRLTVL.

CDR3 amino acids: CASSGSGTGSYEQYF. The CDR3 region has the DNA TGCGCCAGCAGTGGGTCGGGGACAGGGTCCTACGAGCAGTACTTC. The J gene is TRBJ2-7, the V gene TRBV10-1, with TRBD1 matching 9 bases. V was clipped by 4 bases and J by 1 base; unmatched bases: 5. The germline CDR1 and CDR2 sequences are WNHNN and SYGVQD (reference sequence). CDR3 length equals 15 residues.